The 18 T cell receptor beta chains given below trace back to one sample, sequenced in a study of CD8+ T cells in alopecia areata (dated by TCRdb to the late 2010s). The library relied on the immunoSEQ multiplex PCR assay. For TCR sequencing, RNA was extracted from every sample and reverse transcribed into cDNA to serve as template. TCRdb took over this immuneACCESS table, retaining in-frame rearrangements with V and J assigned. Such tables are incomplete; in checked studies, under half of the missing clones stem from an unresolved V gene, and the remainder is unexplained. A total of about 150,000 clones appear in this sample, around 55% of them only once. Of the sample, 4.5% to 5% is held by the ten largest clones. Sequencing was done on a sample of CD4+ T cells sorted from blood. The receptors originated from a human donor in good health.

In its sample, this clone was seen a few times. The CDR3 nucleotides are TGTGCCAGCAGCGTATCGGGGGAGGACTCCTACGAGCAGTACTTC. Translation: CASSVSGEDSYEQYF. This chain joins TRBV9 and TRBJ2-7; possible D gene TRBD2, 6 bases. Deletions cut 1 base from V and 0 bases from J, with 11 bases between. The CDR3 is made up of 15 amino acids. Germline V gene lookup returns CDR1 SGDLS and CDR2 YYNGEE.

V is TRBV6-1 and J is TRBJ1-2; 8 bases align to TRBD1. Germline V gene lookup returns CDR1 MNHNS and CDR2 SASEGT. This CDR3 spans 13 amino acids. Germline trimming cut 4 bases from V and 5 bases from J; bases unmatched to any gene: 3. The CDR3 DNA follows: TGTGCCAGCAGTGGTACAGGGGGGTATGGCTACACCTTC. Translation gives CASSGTGGYGYTF.

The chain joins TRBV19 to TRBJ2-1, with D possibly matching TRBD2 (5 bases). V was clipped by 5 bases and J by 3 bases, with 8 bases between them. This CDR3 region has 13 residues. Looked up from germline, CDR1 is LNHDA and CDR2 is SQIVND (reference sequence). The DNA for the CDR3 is TGTGCCAGTAGTTTCCGGGACTACAATGAGCAGTTCTTC. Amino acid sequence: CASSFRDYNEQFF.

This CDR3 is CASSYRGANTEAFF. The CDR3, as DNA: TGTGCCAGCAGTTACAGGGGGGCGAACACTGAAGCTTTCTTT. The genes are TRBV28 and TRBJ1-1, with 8 bases lining up with TRBD1. V gave up 4 bases and J gave up 1 base; unmatched junction bases: 2. Germline loops: CDR1 MDHEN, CDR2 SYDVKM. The CDR3 length is 14 residues.

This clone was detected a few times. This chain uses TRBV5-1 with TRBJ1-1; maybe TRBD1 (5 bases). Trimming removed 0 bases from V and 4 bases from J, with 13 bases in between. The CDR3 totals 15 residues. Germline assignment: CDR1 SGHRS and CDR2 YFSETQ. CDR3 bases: TGCGCCAGCAGCTTGGCCGGGACGGAGAGCACTGAAGCTTTCTTT. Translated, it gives CASSLAGTESTEAFF.

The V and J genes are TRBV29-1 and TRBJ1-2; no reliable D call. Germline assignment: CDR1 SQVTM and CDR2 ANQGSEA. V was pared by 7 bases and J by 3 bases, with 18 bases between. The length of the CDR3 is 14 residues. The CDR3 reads CSAAFITADYGYTF. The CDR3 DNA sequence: TGCAGCGCCGCGTTCATCACGGCGGACTATGGCTACACCTTC.

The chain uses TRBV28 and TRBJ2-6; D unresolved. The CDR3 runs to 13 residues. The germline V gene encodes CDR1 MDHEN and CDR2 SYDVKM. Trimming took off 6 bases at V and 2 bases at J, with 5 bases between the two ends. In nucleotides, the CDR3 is TGTGCCAGCAGGCTGACTGGGGCCAACGTCCTGACTTTC. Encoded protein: CASRLTGANVLTF.

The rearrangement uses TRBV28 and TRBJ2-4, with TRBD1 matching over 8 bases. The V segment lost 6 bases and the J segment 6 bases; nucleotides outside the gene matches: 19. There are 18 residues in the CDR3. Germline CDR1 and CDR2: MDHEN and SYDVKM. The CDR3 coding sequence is TGTGCCAGCAGGACTAGGACAGGGAAGGAAGGGCGCGGAAACATTCAGTACTTC. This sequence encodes CASRTRTGKEGRGNIQYF.

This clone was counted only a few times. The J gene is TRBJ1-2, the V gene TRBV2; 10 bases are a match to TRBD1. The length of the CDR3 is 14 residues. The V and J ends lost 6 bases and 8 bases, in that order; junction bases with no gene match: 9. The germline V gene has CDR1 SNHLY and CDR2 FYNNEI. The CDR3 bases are TGTGCCAGCAGGGGACAGGGGCGCATTCCGGGCTACACCTTC. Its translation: CASRGQGRIPGYTF.

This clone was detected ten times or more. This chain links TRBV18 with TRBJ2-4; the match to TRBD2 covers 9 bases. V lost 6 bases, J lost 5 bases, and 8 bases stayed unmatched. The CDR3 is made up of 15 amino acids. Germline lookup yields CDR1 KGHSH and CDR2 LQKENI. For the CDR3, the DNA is TGTGCCAGCTCCCCTAGGACTAGCGATGAAAACATTCAGTACTTC. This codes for CASSPRTSDENIQYF.

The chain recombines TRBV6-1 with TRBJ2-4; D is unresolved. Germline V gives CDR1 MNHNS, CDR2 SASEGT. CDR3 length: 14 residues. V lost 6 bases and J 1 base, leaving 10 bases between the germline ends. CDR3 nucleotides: TGTGCCAGCAGCCTTGGGATGGCCAAAAACATTCAGTACTTC. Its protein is CASSLGMAKNIQYF.

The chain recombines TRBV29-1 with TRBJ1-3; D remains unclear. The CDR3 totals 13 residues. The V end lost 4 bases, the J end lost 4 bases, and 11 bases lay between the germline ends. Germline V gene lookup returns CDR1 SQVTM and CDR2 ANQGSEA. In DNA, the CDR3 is TGCAGCGTTGGGCCGGAATTCGGAAACACCATATATTTT. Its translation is CSVGPEFGNTIYF.

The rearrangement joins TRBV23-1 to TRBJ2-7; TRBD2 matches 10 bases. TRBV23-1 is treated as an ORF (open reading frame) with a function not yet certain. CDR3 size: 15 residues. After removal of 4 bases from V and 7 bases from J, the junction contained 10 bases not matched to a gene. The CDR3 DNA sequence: TGCGCCAGCAGTCGGCCCCTAGCGGGAGTAAATGAGCAGTACTTC. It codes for CASSRPLAGVNEQYF.

The CDR3 region has the DNA TGTGCCAGCGGGGAGACCCAAGAGACCCAGTACTTC. It specifies CASGETQETQYF. The V and J genes are TRBV2 and TRBJ2-5, with a weak D call TRBD2 (5 bases). Trimming removed 8 bases at V and 1 base at J, with 8 bases between. Germline V gene lookup returns CDR1 SNHLY and CDR2 FYNNEI. The CDR3 runs to 12 residues.

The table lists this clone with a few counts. CDR3 DNA: TGCGCCAGCAGCCCGACAGGGCGCTCCTACGAGCAGTACTTC. Translating gives CASSPTGRSYEQYF. The gene calls are TRBV4-1 and TRBJ2-7, with TRBD1 matching over 7 bases. The germline gives CDR1 MGHRA, CDR2 YSYEKL. Unmatched junction bases numbered 3, after V lost 4 bases and J lost 0 bases. The CDR3 runs to 14 residues.

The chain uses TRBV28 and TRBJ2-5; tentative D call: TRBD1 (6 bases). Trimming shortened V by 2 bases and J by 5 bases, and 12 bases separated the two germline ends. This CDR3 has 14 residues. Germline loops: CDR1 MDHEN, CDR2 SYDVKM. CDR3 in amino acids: CASSLARGMETQYF. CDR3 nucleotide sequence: TGTGCCAGCAGTTTAGCAAGGGGGATGGAGACCCAGTACTTC.

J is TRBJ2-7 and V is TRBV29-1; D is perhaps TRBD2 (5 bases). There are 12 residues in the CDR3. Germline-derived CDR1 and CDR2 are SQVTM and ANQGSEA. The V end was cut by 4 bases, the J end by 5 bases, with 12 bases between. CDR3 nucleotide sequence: TGCAGCGTTGGGGGAATAGCGCACGAGCAGTACTTC. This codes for CSVGGIAHEQYF.

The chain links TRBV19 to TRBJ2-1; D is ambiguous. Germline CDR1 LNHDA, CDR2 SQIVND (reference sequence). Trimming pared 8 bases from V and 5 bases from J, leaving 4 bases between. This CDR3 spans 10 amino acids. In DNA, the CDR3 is TGTGCCAGTGGGCACAATGAGCAGTTCTTC. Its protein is CASGHNEQFF.